This T cell receptor beta chain was sequenced in a study of blood T cell repertoires in COVID-19 (dated by TCRdb to 2018 to 2020). The study in broad terms: The collaborator samples originated in the United States, Italy and Spain and spanned the acute and convalescent phases of COVID-19. The material from the prospective study consisted of cDNA or gDNA derived from T cells, B-cell-depleted T cells, or PBMCs. Deeply sampled blood TCRbeta repertoires from subjects exposed to, actively infected with, or recovered from COVID-19 were included in the dataset. A freely available public database, intended as a resource for researchers studying the immune response to SARS-CoV-2, is where the repertoires were released. The samples were drawn from the first 160 participants of the ongoing ImmuneRACE study and from 1,254 subjects provided by 6 global collaborators. A de-identified subject ID, COVID-19 status, age in years and sex were almost always included in the sample metadata. Where available, HLA class I and class II types were obtained from metadata supplied by the sample provider rather than from assay-based typing.

What the study reported, not specific to this receptor: Clinical and demographic metadata were provided uncurated, with the amount varying by source and participant.

Remarks on this clone: Its binding antigen is unknown. No per-base quality is available; no much larger clone lies one base away.

Via the germline V gene, CDR1 is SGHNT and CDR2 YENEEA. V is cut by 1 base and J by 8 bases, and the space between the germline ends is 14 bases. The CDR3 measures 14 amino acids from cysteine to phenylalanine. The retained sequence is limited to the CDR3, 42 bases, with the frame set at the first base. TCRbeta CDR3 regions were amplified from genomic DNA by means of the immunoSEQ Assay, a bias-controlled multiplex PCR. The original methods were these. Within the assay, amplification of reference gene primers was used to estimate how many nucleated cells each sample contained. To quantify the absolute abundance of each unique TCRbeta CDR3 rearrangement, sequence reads were collapsed and filtered. Productive Simpson clonality was computed per sample as the square root of Simpson's diversity index over productive rearrangements. TCRdb mirrors the immuneACCESS table, restricted to in-frame sequences. Some clones are absent from its copies; in checked studies, under half trace to an unresolved V gene, and the reason for the others is unknown. D and trimming come from the DNA, and the V and J calls and clone size come from that table. Present in this sample are under 200,000 clones, 86% of which were seen just once. About a tenth of the sample goes to the ten largest clones.

One collaborating source in Seattle enrolled patients during active infection and followed them longitudinally through the course of disease. Each collaborating institution followed its own protocols to collect whole blood in K2EDTA tubes. For TCRbeta analysis, collaborator samples were shipped as frozen whole blood, as isolated PBMCs, or as DNA extracted from either sample type. The clonotype originates from a woman in her fifties or sixties with COVID-19, enrolled during active disease. The source material was peripheral blood. The V and J genes are TRBV11-3 and TRBJ1-2, and the D gene may be TRBD1, 5 bases matching. For the CDR3, the sequence is CASSLGAGTGGYTF. The sequenced DNA is TGTGCCAGCAGCTTAGGGGCGGGGACGGGGGGCTACACCTTC.